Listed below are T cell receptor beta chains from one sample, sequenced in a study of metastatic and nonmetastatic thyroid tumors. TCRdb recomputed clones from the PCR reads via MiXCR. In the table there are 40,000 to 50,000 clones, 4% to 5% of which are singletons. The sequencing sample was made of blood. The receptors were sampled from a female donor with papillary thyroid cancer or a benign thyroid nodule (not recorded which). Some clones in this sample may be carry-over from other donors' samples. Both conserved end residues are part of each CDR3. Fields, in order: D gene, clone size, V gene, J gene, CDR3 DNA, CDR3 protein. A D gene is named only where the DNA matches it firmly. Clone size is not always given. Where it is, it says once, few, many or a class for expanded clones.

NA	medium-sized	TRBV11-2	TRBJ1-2	TGTGCCAGCAGCTTAGATCGGGGCAGTGGCTATGGCTACACCTTC	CASSLDRGSGYGYTF
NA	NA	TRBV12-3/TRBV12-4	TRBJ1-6	TGTGCCAGCAGCCTCCCCGGAGGGGAACCCCAGTTT	CASSLPGGEPQF
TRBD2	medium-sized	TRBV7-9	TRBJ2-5	TGTGCCAGCAGCTTAGGACTAGCGGAATACCAAGAGACCCAGTACTTC	CASSLGLAEYQETQYF
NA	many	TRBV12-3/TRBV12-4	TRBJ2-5	TGTGCCAGCAGTTTTTTCGTCGTACAGGGCCAAGAGACCCAGTACTTC	CASSFFVVQGQETQYF
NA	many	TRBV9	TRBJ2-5	TGTGCCAGCAGCGCCGACGGGGAGACCCAGTACTTC	CASSADGETQYF
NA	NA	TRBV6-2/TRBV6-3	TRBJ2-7	TGTGCCAGCAGGGTGGGTGCGGGATTGAGCTACGAGCAGTACTTC	CASRVGAGLSYEQYF
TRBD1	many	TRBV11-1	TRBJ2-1	TGTGCCAGCAGCTTAGCGTTGGGACAGGGGCTCAATGAGCAGTTCTTC	CASSLALGQGLNEQFF
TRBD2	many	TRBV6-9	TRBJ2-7	TGCGCCAGCTCGTCTAGCGGGGGTAGCGACGAGCAGTACTTC	CASSSSGGSDEQYF
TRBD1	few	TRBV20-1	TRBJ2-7	TGCAGTGCTAGAGTAGGGGGGCGACAGGGGACCTACTATCAGTACTTC	CSARVGGRQGTYYQYF
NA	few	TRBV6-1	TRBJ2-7	TGTGCCAGCAGTGGAAGGACCCACACGAGCGAGCAGTACTTC	CASSGRTHTSEQYF
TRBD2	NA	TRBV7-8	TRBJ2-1	TGTGCCAGCAGCTCCGGGACTAGCGGGAGTGGCTATGAGCAGTTCTTC	CASSSGTSGSGYEQFF
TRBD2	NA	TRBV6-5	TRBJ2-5	TGTGCCAGCAGTTACGCGGGGGTGAGGGAGACCCAGTACTTC	CASSYAGVRETQYF
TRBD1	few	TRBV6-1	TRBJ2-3	TGTGCCAGCACCCCCCGGGACAGGGGTCCATATACGCAGTATTTT	CASTPRDRGPYTQYF
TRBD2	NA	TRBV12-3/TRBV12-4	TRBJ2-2	TGTGCCAGCAGTTTCCTAGCGGGAGGTAGCGGGGCGCTGTTTTTT	CASSFLAGGSGALFF
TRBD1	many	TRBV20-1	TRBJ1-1	TGCAGTGCTCGGCCGGGACAGGGGGCAAAATGGGGACTAAACACTGAAGCTTTCTTT	CSARPGQGAKWGLNTEAFF
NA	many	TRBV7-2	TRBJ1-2	TGTGCCAGCAGCTTAGCAAGTCCAGGTGGGGACTATGGCTACACCTTC	CASSLASPGGDYGYTF
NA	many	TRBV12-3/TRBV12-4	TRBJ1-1	TGTGCCAGCAGTGATTCGAGCACTGAAGCTTTCTTT	CASSDSSTEAFF
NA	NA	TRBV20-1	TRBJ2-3	TGCAGTGCTTTTCTAGGATCCACGCAGTATTTT	CSAFLGSTQYF
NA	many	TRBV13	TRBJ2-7	TGTGCCAGCAGCCCGGGTGGGTCCTACGAGCAGTACTTC	CASSPGGSYEQYF
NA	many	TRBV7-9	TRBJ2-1	TGTGCCAGCAGCTTAGTTGGTCGAGGGGAGCAGTTCTTC	CASSLVGRGEQFF
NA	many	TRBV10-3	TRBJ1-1	TGTGCCATCAGTGAGGCCGGCATGAACACTGAAGCTTTCTTT	CAISEAGMNTEAFF